This T cell receptor beta chain was recorded in a study of cytomegalovirus exposure and HLA in healthy donors. Points from the study as a whole: A list of 164 TCR beta chains associated with cytomegalovirus was given. Several top significant clusters appeared, in a later analysis, to be linked to common viral pathogens. Reports indicated that the classifier achieved high specificity and sensitivity in diagnosing cytomegalovirus status. Using a false discovery rate of 0.05, a later analysis showed that approximately 17,000 TCR beta sequences were associated with HLA alleles.

In the case of this clone: Its antigen is not identified.

13 Jbeta primers and 60 Vbeta primers were used for the PCR. Here immunoSEQ multiplex PCR was the method, and the copy in TCRdb shows in-frame clones only, minus some. Of about 90,000 clones listed, approximately 84% are singletons. This receptor was taken from a man between 18 and 29 years old in good health and CMV-seronegative. Sequenced input: PBMCs.

The DNA for the CDR3 is TGTGCCAGCAGTGACACTTCTGGGGCCAACGTCCTGACTTTC. Translating it yields CASSDTSGANVLTF. This chain links TRBV6-4 with TRBJ2-6, with D hard to call. The CDR3 is made up of 14 amino acids. Between the trimmed V and J ends, which lost 2 bases and 1 base, there was a span of 3 bases. CDR1 and CDR2 (germline): MRHNA, SNTAGT.